The present T cell receptor beta chain was sequenced within a study of monozygotic twins with inflammatory bowel disease. Study-wide results and caveats: Extra variability in the repertoires of patients may have come from differing immunosuppressive treatments. People with IBD had fewer clonotypes in common with others than healthy twins did, especially with disease activity. Among IBD patients, TCRbeta diversity (inverse Simpson) was lower than in healthy co-twins.

Remarks on this clonotype: Its antigen is not identified.

For each CDR3 protein, TCRdb gives one entry from its re-call of the 5' RACE reads, without DNA. Its table records around 40,000 distinct CDR3 sequences. CDR3 length: 13 residues. Per the germline V gene, CDR1 is DFQATT and CDR2 is SNEGSKA (reference sequence). V gene TRBV20-1 combines with J gene TRBJ1-2; absent DNA, TCRdb's TRBD1 call cannot be checked. The clonotype was recovered from a human donor with ulcerative colitis or Crohn's disease, or a healthy co-twin of an affected twin (not recorded which). Sequencing was performed on blood. CDR3 residues: CSAGPGTGLFDTF.